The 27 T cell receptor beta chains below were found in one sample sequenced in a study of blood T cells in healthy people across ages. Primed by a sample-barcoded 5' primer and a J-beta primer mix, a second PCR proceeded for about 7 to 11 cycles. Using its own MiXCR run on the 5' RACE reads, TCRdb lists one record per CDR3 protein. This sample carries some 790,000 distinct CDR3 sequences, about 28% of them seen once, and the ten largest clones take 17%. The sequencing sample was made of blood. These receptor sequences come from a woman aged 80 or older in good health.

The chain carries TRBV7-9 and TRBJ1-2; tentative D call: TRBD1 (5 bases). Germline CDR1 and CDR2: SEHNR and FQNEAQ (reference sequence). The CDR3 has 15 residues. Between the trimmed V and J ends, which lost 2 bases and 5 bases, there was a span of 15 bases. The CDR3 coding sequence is TGTGCCAGCAGCTTAAGGGGACCAACGGGTTATGGCTACACCTTC. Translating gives CASSLRGPTGYGYTF. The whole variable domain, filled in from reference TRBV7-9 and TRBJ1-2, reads DTGVSQNPRHKITKRGQNVTFRCDPISEHNRLYWYRQTLGQGPEFLTYFQNEAQLEKSRLLSDRFSAERPKGSFSTLEIQRTEQGDSAMYLCASSLRGPTGYGYTFGSGTRLTVV.

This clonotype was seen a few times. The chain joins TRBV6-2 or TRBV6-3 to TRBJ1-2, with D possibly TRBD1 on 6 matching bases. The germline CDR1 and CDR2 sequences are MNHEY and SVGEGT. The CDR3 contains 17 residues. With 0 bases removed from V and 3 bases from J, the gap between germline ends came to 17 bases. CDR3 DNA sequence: TGTGCCAGCAGTTACTCGCCCTATACTACAGGGTACTATGGCTACACCTTC. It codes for CASSYSPYTTGYYGYTF.

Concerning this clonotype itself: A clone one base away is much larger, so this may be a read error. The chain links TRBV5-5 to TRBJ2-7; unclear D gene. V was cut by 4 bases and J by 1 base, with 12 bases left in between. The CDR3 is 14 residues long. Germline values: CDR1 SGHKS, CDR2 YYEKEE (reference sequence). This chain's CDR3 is CASSLPRKSYEQYF. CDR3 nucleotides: TGTGCCAGCAGCCTTCCTAGAAAGTCCTACGAGCAGTACTTC.

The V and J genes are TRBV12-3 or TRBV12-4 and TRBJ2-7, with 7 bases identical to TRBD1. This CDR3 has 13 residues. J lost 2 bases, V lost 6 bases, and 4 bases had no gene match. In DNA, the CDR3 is TGTGCCAGCAGGAACAGGGGCCCCTACGAGCAGTACTTC. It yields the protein CASRNRGPYEQYF.

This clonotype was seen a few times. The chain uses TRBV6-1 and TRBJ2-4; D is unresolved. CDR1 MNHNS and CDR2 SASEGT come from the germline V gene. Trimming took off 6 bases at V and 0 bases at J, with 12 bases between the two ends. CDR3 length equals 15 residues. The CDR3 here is CASRGMGLAKNIQYF. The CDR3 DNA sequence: TGTGCCAGCAGGGGAATGGGTCTAGCCAAAAACATTCAGTACTTC.

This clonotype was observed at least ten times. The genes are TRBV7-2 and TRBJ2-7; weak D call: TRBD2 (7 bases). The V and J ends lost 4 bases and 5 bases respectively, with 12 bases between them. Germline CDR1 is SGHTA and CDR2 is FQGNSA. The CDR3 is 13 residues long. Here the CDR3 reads CASSYAGAHEQYF. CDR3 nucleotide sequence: TGTGCCAGCAGCTACGCGGGGGCCCACGAGCAGTACTTC.

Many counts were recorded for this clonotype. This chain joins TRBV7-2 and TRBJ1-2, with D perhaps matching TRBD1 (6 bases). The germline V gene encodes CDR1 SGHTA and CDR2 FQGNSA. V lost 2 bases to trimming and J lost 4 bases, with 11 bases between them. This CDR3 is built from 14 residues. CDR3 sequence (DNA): TGTGCCAGCAGCTTAAACAGGGACCTCTATGGCTACACCTTC. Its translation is CASSLNRDLYGYTF.

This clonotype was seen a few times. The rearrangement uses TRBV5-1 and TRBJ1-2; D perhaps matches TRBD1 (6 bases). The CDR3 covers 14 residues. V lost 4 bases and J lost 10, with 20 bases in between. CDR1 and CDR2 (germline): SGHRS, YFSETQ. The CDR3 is CASSSLGGANDYTF. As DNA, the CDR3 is TGCGCCAGCAGCAGCCTAGGGGGGGCCAATGACTACACCTTC.

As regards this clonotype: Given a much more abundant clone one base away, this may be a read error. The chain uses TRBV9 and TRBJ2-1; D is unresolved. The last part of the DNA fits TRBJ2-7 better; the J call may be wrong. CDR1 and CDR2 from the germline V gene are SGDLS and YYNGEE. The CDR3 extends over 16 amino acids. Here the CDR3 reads CASSVEGLNSYNEQYF. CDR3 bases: TGTGCCAGCAGCGTAGAGGGATTAAACTCCTACAATGAGCAGTACTTC.

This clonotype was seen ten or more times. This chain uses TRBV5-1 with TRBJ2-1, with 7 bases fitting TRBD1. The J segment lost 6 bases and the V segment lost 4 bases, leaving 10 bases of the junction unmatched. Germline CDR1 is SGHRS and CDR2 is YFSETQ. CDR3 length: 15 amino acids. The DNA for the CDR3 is TGCGCCAGCAGCAAGGACAGGATCCTGCTCAATGAGCAGTTCTTC. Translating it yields CASSKDRILLNEQFF.

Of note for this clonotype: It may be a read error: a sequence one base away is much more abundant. The CDR3 DNA sequence: TGTGCCAGCAGCCAACGAGATGGCCACACCTTC. Amino acid sequence: CASSQRDGHTF. The rearrangement links TRBV7-2 to TRBJ1-2, with D unresolved. CDR1 and CDR2 from the germline V gene are SGHTA and FQGNSA. The CDR3 is 11 amino acids.

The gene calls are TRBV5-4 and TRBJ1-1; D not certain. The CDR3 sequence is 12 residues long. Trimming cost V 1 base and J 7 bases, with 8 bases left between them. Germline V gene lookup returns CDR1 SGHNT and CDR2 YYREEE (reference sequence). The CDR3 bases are TGTGCCAGCAGCTTGTCCCCGGGTGAAGCTTTCTTT. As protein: CASSLSPGEAFF. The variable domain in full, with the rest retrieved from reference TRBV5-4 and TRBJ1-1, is ETGVTQSPTHLIKTRGQQVTLRCSSQSGHNTVSWYQQALGQGPQFIFQYYREEENGRGNFPPRFSGLQFPNYSSELNVNALELDDSALYLCASSLSPGEAFFGQGTRLTVV.

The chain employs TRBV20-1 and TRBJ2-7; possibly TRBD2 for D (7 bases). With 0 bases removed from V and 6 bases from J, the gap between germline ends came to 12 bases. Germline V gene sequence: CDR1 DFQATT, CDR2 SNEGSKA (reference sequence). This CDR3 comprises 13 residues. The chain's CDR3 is CSARDQGGGEQYF. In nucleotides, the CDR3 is TGCAGTGCTAGAGATCAGGGAGGGGGCGAGCAGTACTTC.

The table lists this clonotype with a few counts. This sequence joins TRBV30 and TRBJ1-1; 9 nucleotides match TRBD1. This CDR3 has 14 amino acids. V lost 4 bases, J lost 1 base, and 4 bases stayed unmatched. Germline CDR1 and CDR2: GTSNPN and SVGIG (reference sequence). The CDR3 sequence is CAWNRGPSNTEAFF. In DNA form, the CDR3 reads TGTGCCTGGAACAGGGGGCCCTCGAACACTGAAGCTTTCTTT.

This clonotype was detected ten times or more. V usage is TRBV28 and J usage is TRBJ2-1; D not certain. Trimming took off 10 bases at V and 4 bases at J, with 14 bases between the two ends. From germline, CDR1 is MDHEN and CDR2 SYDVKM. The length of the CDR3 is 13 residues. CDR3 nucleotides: TGTGCCACCATCTATCCCCCTTACAATGAGCAGTTCTTC. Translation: CATIYPPYNEQFF.

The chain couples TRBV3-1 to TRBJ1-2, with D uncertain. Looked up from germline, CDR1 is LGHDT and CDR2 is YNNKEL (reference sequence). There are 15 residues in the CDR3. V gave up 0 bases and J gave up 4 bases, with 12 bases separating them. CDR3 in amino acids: CASSQEGGLGYGYTF. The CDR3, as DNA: TGTGCCAGCAGCCAAGAAGGCGGGCTCGGCTATGGCTACACCTTC. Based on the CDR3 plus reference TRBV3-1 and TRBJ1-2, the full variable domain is DTAVSQTPKYLVTQMGNDKSIKCEQNLGHDTMYWYKQDSKKFLKIMFSYNNKELIINETVPNRFSPKSPDKAHLNLHINSLELGDSAVYFCASSQEGGLGYGYTFGSGTRLTVV.

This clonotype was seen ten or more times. The CDR3 loop reads CASTDYYEQYF. CDR3 bases: TGTGCCAGCACGGACTACTACGAGCAGTACTTC. The chain recombines TRBV6-2 or TRBV6-3 with TRBJ2-7, with D tentatively TRBD2 (6 bases). From germline, CDR1 is MNHEY and CDR2 SVGEGT. The CDR3 spans 11 residues. Trimming stripped 7 bases from V and 3 bases from J, with 7 bases between.

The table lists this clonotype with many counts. CDR3 DNA sequence: TGTGCCAGCAGCCAGCGGGACCCCACCCCCAGTGAGCAGTTCTTC. This encodes CASSQRDPTPSEQFF. The genes are TRBV12-3 or TRBV12-4 and TRBJ2-1, with TRBD2 matching over 7 bases. The CDR3 sequence is 15 residues long. Trimming cost V 6 bases and J 9 bases; bases outside gene matches: 14.

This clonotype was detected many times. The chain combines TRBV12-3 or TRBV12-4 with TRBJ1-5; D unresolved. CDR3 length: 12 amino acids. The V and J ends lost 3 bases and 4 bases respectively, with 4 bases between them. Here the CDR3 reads CASSLWNQPQHF. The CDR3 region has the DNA TGTGCCAGCAGTTTGTGGAATCAGCCCCAGCATTTT.

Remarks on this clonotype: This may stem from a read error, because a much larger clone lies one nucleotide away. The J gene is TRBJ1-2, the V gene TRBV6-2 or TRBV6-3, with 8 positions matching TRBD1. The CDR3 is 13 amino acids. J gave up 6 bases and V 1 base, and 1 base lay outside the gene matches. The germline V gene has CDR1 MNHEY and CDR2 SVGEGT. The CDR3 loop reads CASSYWTGNGYTF. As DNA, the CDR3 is TGTGCCAGCAGTTACTGGACAGGGAATGGCTACACCTTC.

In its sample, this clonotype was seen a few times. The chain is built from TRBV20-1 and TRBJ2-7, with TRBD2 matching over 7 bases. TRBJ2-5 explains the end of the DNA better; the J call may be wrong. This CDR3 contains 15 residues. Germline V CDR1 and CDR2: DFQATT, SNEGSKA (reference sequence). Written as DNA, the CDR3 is TGCAGTGCTAGGGGATTGCGGGGGAGCCGGGAGACCCAGTACTTC. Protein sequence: CSARGLRGSRETQYF.

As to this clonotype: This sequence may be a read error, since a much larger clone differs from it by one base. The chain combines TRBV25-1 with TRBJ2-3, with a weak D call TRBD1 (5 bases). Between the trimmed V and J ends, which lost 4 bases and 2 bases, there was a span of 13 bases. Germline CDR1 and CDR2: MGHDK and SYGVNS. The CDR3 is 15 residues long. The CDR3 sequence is CASSGWGVPTDTQYF. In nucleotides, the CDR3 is TGTGCCAGCAGTGGATGGGGCGTACCCACAGATACGCAGTATTTT.

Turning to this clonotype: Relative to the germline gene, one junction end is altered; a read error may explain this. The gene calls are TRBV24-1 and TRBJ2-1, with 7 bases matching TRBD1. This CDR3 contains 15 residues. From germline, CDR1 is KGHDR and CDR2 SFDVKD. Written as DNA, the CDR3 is TGTGCCACCAGTGACCGACAGGGCCCCTACAATGAGCGGTTCTTC. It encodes CATSDRQGPYNERFF.

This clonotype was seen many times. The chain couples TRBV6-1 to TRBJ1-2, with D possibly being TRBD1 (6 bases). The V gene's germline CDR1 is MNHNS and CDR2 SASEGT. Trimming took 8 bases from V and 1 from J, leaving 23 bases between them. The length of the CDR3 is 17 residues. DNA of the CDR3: TGTGCCAGCGCCGGACCGGGGGGCCGGGGAGGTAACTATGGCTACACCTTC. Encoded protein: CASAGPGGRGGNYGYTF.

The CDR3: CASRPDGREGRNEQFF. CDR3 DNA: TGTGCCAGCCGCCCAGACGGGCGGGAGGGCAGGAATGAGCAGTTCTTC. The V gene is TRBV6-2 or TRBV6-3, the J gene TRBJ2-1, with 9 bases aligning to TRBD2. V shed 8 bases, J shed 7 bases, and the junction held 15 bases outside the gene matches. This CDR3 is 16 amino acids long. Per the germline V gene, CDR1 is MNHEY and CDR2 is SVGEGT.

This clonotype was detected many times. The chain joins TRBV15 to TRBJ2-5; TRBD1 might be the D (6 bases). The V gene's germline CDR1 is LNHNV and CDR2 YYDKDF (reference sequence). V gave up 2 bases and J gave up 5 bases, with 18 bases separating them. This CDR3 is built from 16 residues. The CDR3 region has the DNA TGTGCCACCAGCAGAACCCTGGGTGGGGGCGAGGAGACCCAGTACTTC. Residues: CATSRTLGGGEETQYF.

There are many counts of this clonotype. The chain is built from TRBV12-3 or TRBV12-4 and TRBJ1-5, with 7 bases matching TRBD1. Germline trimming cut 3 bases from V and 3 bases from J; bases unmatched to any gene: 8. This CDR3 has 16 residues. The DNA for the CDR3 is TGTGCCAGCAGTTTTCGGGCAGGGGGAGACAATCAGCCCCAGCATTTT. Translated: CASSFRAGGDNQPQHF.